The entry below describes one T cell receptor (beta chain). The antigen remains undetermined. The CDR3 runs to 13 residues. This sample was taken from a study of shared clonotypes between healthy human individuals. Whole-study findings and limits: Estimated clonotype richness was generally higher in naive than memory subsets. Relative to their counterparts shared across all four donors, non-shared clonotypes exhibited diminished generation probabilities.

Deep-level running was used for the assay. The table came from immunoSEQ multiplex PCR; TCRdb's copy has only in-frame clones and leaves some out. This table holds nearly 1 million clones, around 80% found once. This receptor was obtained from a young man in good health. This chain joins TRBV12-2 and TRBJ2-7; the D segment call TRBD2 is taken from the table without a DNA check. TRBV12-2 is a recognized pseudogene. The sample comprised memory CD4+ T cells sorted from blood. Subset described: CD45RA-negative fraction. The CDR3 DNA reads as TGTGCAAGTCGCTTAGGGAGACCCTACGAGCAGTACTTC. Its translation is CASRLGRPYEQYF.